The 31 T cell receptor beta chains below come from one sample, sequenced in a study of blood T cell repertoires in COVID-19. Sequencing used immunoSEQ multiplex PCR; TCRdb keeps in-frame clones, though not all of them. This table has approximately 220,000 clones, about 83% appearing once. The specimen was peripheral blood. Receptor source: a woman aged 50 to 60 with acute or convalescent COVID-19.

The V and J genes are TRBV29-1 and TRBJ1-1; 7 bases are shared with TRBD1. This CDR3 has 13 residues. Germline V lookup: CDR1 SQVTM, CDR2 ANQGSEA. V was clipped by 7 bases and J by 5 bases; unmatched bases: 10. The CDR3 region is CSAMRGRGTEAFF. CDR3 coding DNA: TGCAGCGCCATGAGGGGGCGCGGGACTGAAGCTTTCTTT.

The chain combines TRBV24-1 with TRBJ2-2; TRBD1 matches 8 bases. The junction had 8 bases not matched to a gene; V was cut back by 6 bases and J by 6 bases. Germline assignment: CDR1 KGHDR and CDR2 SFDVKD. The CDR3 spans 15 residues. Here the CDR3 DNA reads TGTGCCACCAGTAGTGCAGGGGGCAAGGCCGGGGAGCTGTTTTTT. It specifies CATSSAGGKAGELFF.

The CDR3 is CASSMTQGKLFF. The CDR3 coding sequence is TGTGCCAGTAGTATGACACAGGGAAAACTGTTTTTT. This sequence joins TRBV19 and TRBJ1-4, with D perhaps TRBD1 (6 bases). The CDR3 is made up of 12 amino acids. Germline V gene lookup returns CDR1 LNHDA and CDR2 SQIVND (reference sequence). With 3 bases removed from V and 10 bases from J, the gap between germline ends came to 9 bases. Full variable domain (outside the CDR3, taken from reference TRBV19 and TRBJ1-4): DGGITQSPKYLFRKEGQNVTLSCEQNLNHDAMYWYRQDPGQGLRLIYYSQIVNDFQKGDIAEGYSVSREKKESFPLTVTSAQKNPTAFYLCASSMTQGKLFFGSGTQLSVL.

This clone has a handful of counts. V and J are TRBV19 and TRBJ1-4; 7 nucleotides match TRBD1. CDR3 size: 15 residues. Germline CDR1 and CDR2: LNHDA and SQIVND (reference sequence). V lost 9 bases, J lost 8 bases, and 15 bases stayed unmatched. The CDR3 sequence: CASQPTGVLEEKLFF. CDR3 nucleotide sequence: TGTGCCAGCCAACCAACAGGGGTGCTAGAAGAAAAACTGTTTTTT.

This clone showed up just a few times. The chain uses TRBV19 and TRBJ2-7, with 9 nucleotides matching TRBD2. Germline lookup yields CDR1 LNHDA and CDR2 SQIVND (reference sequence). V lost 3 bases, J lost 3 bases, and 9 bases stayed unmatched. CDR3 length equals 16 residues. This CDR3 reads CASSIGSSGTGYEQYF. The CDR3, as DNA: TGTGCCAGTAGTATTGGTTCTAGCGGGACTGGCTACGAGCAGTACTTC.

The V call is TRBV6-6, the J call TRBJ2-2; TRBD1 matches at 7 bases. Losses at the gene ends were 8 bases for V and 7 bases for J; bases not matched to a gene: 7. The CDR3 runs 13 residues. CDR1 is MNHNY and CDR2 is SVGAGI in the germline V gene (reference sequence). The CDR3: CASAYRGDGELFF. As DNA, the CDR3 is TGTGCCAGCGCTTACAGGGGAGACGGGGAGCTGTTTTTT.

This chain links TRBV5-1 with TRBJ2-1; D remains ambiguous. This CDR3 is built from 15 residues. Trimming left V 0 bases short and J 6 bases short, with 13 bases between. Looked up from germline, CDR1 is SGHRS and CDR2 is YFSETQ. The CDR3 nucleotides read TGCGCCAGCAGCTTGGCATCGGTTTCGGGCAATGAGCAGTTCTTC. Translation gives CASSLASVSGNEQFF.

Only one count was recorded for this clone. The J gene is TRBJ1-3, the V gene TRBV23-1, with 9 bases fitting TRBD1. TRBV23-1 is given ORF status, its function remaining uncertain. The CDR3 length is 20 residues. After removal of 0 bases from V and 0 bases from J, the junction contained 12 bases not matched to a gene. This CDR3 is CASSQSRDREPSNSGNTIYF. The CDR3 nucleotides are TGCGCCAGCAGTCAATCCCGGGACAGGGAGCCGAGTAACTCTGGAAACACCATATATTTT.

The chain employs TRBV9 and TRBJ2-7, with TRBD1 matching 9 bases. The germline V gene has CDR1 SGDLS and CDR2 YYNGEE. The CDR3 is 15 amino acids. With V trimmed by 3 bases and J by 4 bases, 8 bases remained unmatched. As DNA, the CDR3 is TGTGCCAGCAGCGCCGGACAGGGGAGGGTGTACGAGCAGTACTTC. It translates to CASSAGQGRVYEQYF.

The J gene is TRBJ2-3, the V gene TRBV10-2; D gene ambiguous. CDR3 length: 14 residues. Germline lookup yields CDR1 WSHSY and CDR2 SAAADI. V gave up 3 bases and J gave up 2 bases, with 9 bases separating them. CDR3 sequence: CASSDDSYTDTQYF. DNA for the CDR3: TGCGCCAGCAGTGACGACTCGTACACAGATACGCAGTATTTT.

The chain employs TRBV6-1 and TRBJ1-1; TRBD1 might be the D (6 bases). This CDR3 has 18 residues. Germline CDR1 and CDR2: MNHNS and SASEGT. The V and J ends lost 7 bases and 3 bases respectively, with 27 bases between them. In nucleotides, the CDR3 is TGTGCCAGCATTGAGCTCGCGGGGGCAGGGAATAGAGACACTGAAGCTTTCTTT. Protein sequence: CASIELAGAGNRDTEAFF.

This sequence joins TRBV28 and TRBJ2-7; no definite D call. This CDR3 comprises 15 residues. Germline CDR1 MDHEN, CDR2 SYDVKM. With 3 bases removed from V and 3 bases from J, the gap between germline ends came to 15 bases. CDR3 residues: CASSFLAGSNYEQYF. The CDR3 region has the DNA TGTGCCAGCAGTTTCCTGGCAGGATCAAACTACGAGCAGTACTTC.

The J gene is TRBJ1-6, the V gene TRBV6-2 or TRBV6-3, with TRBD1 identical over 8 bases. The V segment lost 2 bases and the J segment 10 bases; nucleotides outside the gene matches: 7. CDR1 MNHEY and CDR2 SVGEGT come from the germline V gene. The CDR3 totals 15 residues. The CDR3 nucleotides read TGTGCCAGCAGTTACCCGGACAGGGTCGGGTCACCCCTCCACTTT. Residues: CASSYPDRVGSPLHF.

This clone was observed a handful of times. This chain links TRBV11-2 with TRBJ2-5; TRBD2 agrees at 11 bases. The junction had 0 bases not matched to a gene; V was cut back by 2 bases and J by 4 bases. This CDR3 is built from 14 residues. Germline values: CDR1 SGHAT, CDR2 FQNNGV. Written as DNA, the CDR3 is TGTGCCAGCAGCTTAACTAGCGGGAGAGAGACCCAGTACTTC. Residues: CASSLTSGRETQYF.

V and J are TRBV7-2 and TRBJ2-1, with 7 nucleotides matching TRBD2. CDR1 SGHTA and CDR2 FQGNSA come from the germline V gene. Losses at the gene ends were 1 base for V and 8 bases for J; bases not matched to a gene: 2. This CDR3 contains 13 residues. CDR3 loop: CASSLEGGYEQFF. CDR3 DNA: TGTGCCAGCAGCTTAGAGGGAGGGTATGAGCAGTTCTTC.

As DNA, the CDR3 is TGTGCCAGCAGCCCCCCCTTAGCCAATCAGCCCCAGCATTTT. This gives the protein CASSPPLANQPQHF. The rearrangement links TRBV2 to TRBJ1-5; D remains unclear. V was cut by 6 bases and J by 3 bases, with 12 bases left in between. The length of the CDR3 is 14 residues. Germline V CDR1 and CDR2: SNHLY, FYNNEI.

The chain uses TRBV4-2 and TRBJ2-1, with 13 positions matching TRBD2. This CDR3 comprises 19 residues. V was clipped by 3 bases and J by 1 base; unmatched bases: 9. Germline V gene lookup returns CDR1 LGHNA and CDR2 YNFKEQ. CDR3 in DNA: TGTGCCAGCAGCCAGGTCGGACTAGCGGGAGTGAAGTCCTACAATGAGCAGTTCTTC. It yields the protein CASSQVGLAGVKSYNEQFF.

The gene calls are TRBV6-5 and TRBJ2-1; 8 bases are a match to TRBD2. V trimming: 6 bases; J trimming: 5 bases; junction bases outside the gene matches: 9. CDR3 length: 15 residues. Germline V CDR1 and CDR2: MNHEY, SVGAGI. CDR3 sequence (DNA): TGTGCCAGCAGCCGGGTGGCGACTAGCGACAATGAGCAGTTCTTC. This encodes CASSRVATSDNEQFF.

The gene calls are TRBV28 and TRBJ2-2; tentative D call: TRBD1 (5 bases). Trimming pared 7 bases from V and 6 bases from J, leaving 12 bases between. The CDR3 loop spans 13 amino acids. CDR1 MDHEN and CDR2 SYDVKM come from the germline V gene. CDR3 protein: CASMAGQAGELFF. For the CDR3, the DNA is TGTGCCAGCATGGCAGGGCAGGCCGGGGAGCTGTTTTTT. Together with reference TRBV28 and TRBJ2-2, the CDR3 gives the full variable domain: DVKVTQSSRYLVKRTGEKVFLECVQDMDHENMFWYRQDPGLGLRLIYFSYDVKMKEKGDIPEGYSVSREKKERFSLILESASTNQTSMYLCASMAGQAGELFFGEGSRLTVL.

In this sample, this clone turned up a few times. This chain links TRBV6-1 with TRBJ1-1; 11 nucleotides align to TRBD1. The CDR3 spans 15 residues. Germline trimming cut 5 bases from V and 6 bases from J; bases unmatched to any gene: 8. Germline V gene data show CDR1 as MNHNS and CDR2 as SASEGT. The CDR3 nucleotides read TGTGCCAGCAGTCCGGGACAGGGGGAAGTCTCTGAAGCTTTCTTT. Protein sequence: CASSPGQGEVSEAFF.

The gene calls are TRBV19 and TRBJ1-4; D ambiguous. Per the germline V gene, CDR1 is LNHDA and CDR2 is SQIVND (reference sequence). Between the trimmed V and J ends, which lost 6 bases and 0 bases, there was a span of 11 bases. This CDR3 is built from 15 residues. The CDR3 protein is CASSRGVSTNEKLFF. DNA of the CDR3: TGTGCCAGTAGCCGCGGGGTCTCAACTAATGAAAAACTGTTTTTT.

J is TRBJ2-3 and V is TRBV15; D is unclear. Germline V gene lookup returns CDR1 LNHNV and CDR2 YYDKDF (reference sequence). The CDR3 is 12 amino acids. V was trimmed by 0 bases and J by 5 bases, leaving 3 bases between them. CDR3 region: CATSRDKDTQYF. As DNA, the CDR3 is TGTGCCACCAGCAGAGATAAAGATACGCAGTATTTT.

The chain is built from TRBV27 and TRBJ1-2; TRBD1 might be the D (5 bases). V was pared by 6 bases and J by 7 bases, with 12 bases between. In germline, CDR1 is MNHEY, CDR2 SMNVEV (reference sequence). The CDR3 is made up of 12 amino acids. The CDR3, as DNA: TGTGCCAGCAGGGGGCTGGAAAGTGGCTACACCTTC. Residues: CASRGLESGYTF.

The J gene is TRBJ1-2, the V gene TRBV11-2; TRBD1 matches 8 bases. This CDR3 has 12 amino acids. Losses at the gene ends were 9 bases for V and 7 bases for J; bases not matched to a gene: 7. CDR1 and CDR2 from the germline V gene are SGHAT and FQNNGV. The CDR3 sequence: CASTQGARGYTF. The CDR3 coding sequence is TGTGCCAGTACCCAGGGGGCTCGTGGCTACACCTTC.

The rearrangement joins TRBV27 to TRBJ1-2; tentative D call: TRBD1 (5 bases). This CDR3 spans 15 amino acids. V was shortened by 5 bases and J by 3 bases, with 16 bases between the two germline ends. Germline V gene lookup returns CDR1 MNHEY and CDR2 SMNVEV (reference sequence). Here the CDR3 DNA reads TGTGCCAGCAGTCTTCGGGGTGGGGGGGACTATGGCTACACCTTC. As protein: CASSLRGGGDYGYTF.

The V and J genes are TRBV7-8 and TRBJ2-1; possible D gene TRBD1, 6 bases. The CDR3 is 14 amino acids. Trimming took 0 bases from V and 5 from J, leaving 8 bases between them. Germline V gene data show CDR1 as SGHVS and CDR2 as FQNEAQ. The DNA of the CDR3 is TGTGCCAGCAGCTTAGCAGCAGGGGACAATGAGCAGTTCTTC. Encoded protein: CASSLAAGDNEQFF. Based on the CDR3 plus reference TRBV7-8 and TRBJ2-1, the full variable domain is GAGVSQSPRYKVAKRGQDVALRCDPISGHVSLFWYQQALGQGPEFLTYFQNEAQLDKSGLPSDRFFAERPEGSVSTLKIQRTQQEDSAVYLCASSLAAGDNEQFFGPGTRLTVL.

This chain connects TRBV16 to TRBJ1-3; D call uncertain. Between the trimmed V and J ends, which lost 0 bases and 2 bases, there was a span of 5 bases. The CDR3 length is 14 residues. Germline V lookup: CDR1 KGHSY, CDR2 FQNENV. CDR3 DNA: TGTGCCAGCAGCCAATCAAGCGCTGGAAACACCATATATTTT. Protein product: CASSQSSAGNTIYF. Full variable domain (outside the CDR3, taken from reference TRBV16 and TRBJ1-3): GEEVAQTPKHLVRGEGQKAKLYCAPIKGHSYVFWYQQVLKNEFKFLISFQNENVFDETGMPKERFSAKCLPNSPCSLEIQATKLEDSAVYFCASSQSSAGNTIYFGEGSWLTVV.

The chain is built from TRBV30 and TRBJ1-3; D is ambiguous. The length of the CDR3 is 15 residues. Trimming cost V 0 bases and J 5 bases, with 14 bases left between them. CDR1 is GTSNPN and CDR2 is SVGIG in the germline V gene (reference sequence). In DNA, the CDR3 is TGTGCCTGGAGTGTACGGGGAGGGTGGCGAAACACCATATATTTT. Its protein product is CAWSVRGGWRNTIYF.

This clone was counted a few times. The chain employs TRBV2 and TRBJ1-3, with D possibly matching TRBD1 (6 bases). The CDR3 sequence is 15 residues long. The germline CDR1 and CDR2 sequences are SNHLY and FYNNEI. V was shortened by 3 bases and J by 0 bases, with 9 bases between the two germline ends. The CDR3 loop is CASSDQGTSGNTIYF. As DNA, the CDR3 is TGTGCCAGCAGTGATCAGGGGACCTCTGGAAACACCATATATTTT.

V gene TRBV27 combines with J gene TRBJ1-6, with D unresolved. V was trimmed by 6 bases and J by 9 bases, leaving 12 bases between them. The V gene's germline CDR1 is MNHEY and CDR2 SMNVEV (reference sequence). CDR3 size: 13 residues. Here the CDR3 reads CASRGGSSSPLHF. The CDR3 nucleotides are TGTGCCAGCAGGGGAGGCAGTTCTTCACCCCTCCACTTT.

This sequence joins TRBV13 and TRBJ2-1, with TRBD2 matching over 13 bases. The CDR3 runs to 15 residues. Germline-derived CDR1 and CDR2 are PRHDT and FYEKMQ (reference sequence). J gave up 7 bases and V 5 bases, and 5 bases lay outside the gene matches. CDR3 region: CASSMGLAGKNEQFF. The CDR3 DNA reads TGTGCCAGCAGCATGGGACTAGCGGGAAAGAATGAGCAGTTCTTC.